The entry below gives a single T cell receptor beta chain sequence along with its context. These data come from a study of blood T cell repertoires in COVID-19. At the level of the study: Collection of acute and convalescent COVID-19 samples took place in the United States, Italy and Spain. Sources were T cells, B-cell-depleted T cells, or PBMCs; the material itself was cDNA or gDNA.

In the authors' methods: Quantification of nucleated cells was approximated via reference gene primer amplification. Repertoires were generated with immunoSEQ multiplex PCR, while TCRdb's copy carries only in-frame clones and drops some. V, J and clone size reflect that table, while D and trimming were determined from the DNA. The sample contains more than 90,000 clones, 85% of which appear only once. The CDR3 length is 14 residues. The source of this sequence is a woman in her seventies with active or convalescent COVID-19. The source material was peripheral blood. The rearrangement uses TRBV21-1 and TRBJ1-3. TRBV21-1 represents a pseudogene. The CDR3 region has the DNA TGTGCCAGCAGCAAAGAGGAGGGTGGAAACACCATATATTTT. This gives the protein CASSKEEGGNTIYF.